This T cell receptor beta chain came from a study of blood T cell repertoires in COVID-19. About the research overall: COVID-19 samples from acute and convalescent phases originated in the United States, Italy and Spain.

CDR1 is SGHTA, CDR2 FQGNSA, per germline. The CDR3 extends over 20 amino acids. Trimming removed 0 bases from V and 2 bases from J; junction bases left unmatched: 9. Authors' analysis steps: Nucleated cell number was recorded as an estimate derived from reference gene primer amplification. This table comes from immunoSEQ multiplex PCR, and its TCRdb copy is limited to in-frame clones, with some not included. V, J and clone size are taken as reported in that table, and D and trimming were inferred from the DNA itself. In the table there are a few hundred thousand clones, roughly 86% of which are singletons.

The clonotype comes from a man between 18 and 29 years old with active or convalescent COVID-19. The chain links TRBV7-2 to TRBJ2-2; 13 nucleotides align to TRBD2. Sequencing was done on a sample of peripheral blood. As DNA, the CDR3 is TGTGCCAGCAGCTTAGCGATTTGGACTAGCGGGGGTTCCAACACCGGGGAGCTGTTTTTT. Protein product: CASSLAIWTSGGSNTGELFF.